The 30 T cell receptor beta chains below come from one sample, sequenced in a study of blood T cell repertoires in COVID-19. Data came from immunoSEQ multiplex PCR; TCRdb stores just in-frame clones and leaves some out. The sample holds around 100,000 clones, roughly nine tenths seen once. The specimen was peripheral blood. The receptor set was obtained from a human donor in a cohort sampled during active COVID-19.

The J gene is TRBJ1-5, the V gene TRBV7-9; no firm D call. V dropped 1 base and J dropped 3 bases, with 16 bases sitting between them. This CDR3 is built from 17 residues. The germline CDR1 and CDR2 sequences are SEHNR and FQNEAQ (reference sequence). This CDR3 reads CASSLDSGTPNNQPQHF. The CDR3 bases are TGTGCCAGCAGCTTAGATAGCGGCACCCCCAACAATCAGCCCCAGCATTTT. The whole variable domain, filled in from reference TRBV7-9 and TRBJ1-5, reads DTGVSQNPRHKITKRGQNVTFRCDPISEHNRLYWYRQTLGQGPEFLTYFQNEAQLEKSRLLSDRFSAERPKGSFSTLEIQRTEQGDSAMYLCASSLDSGTPNNQPQHFGDGTRLSIL.

The DNA of the CDR3 is TGTGCCACCGGTAGGGGACAGCAGATTGTCTACTTC. This sequence encodes CATGRGQQIVYF. This chain joins TRBV19 and TRBJ2-4; the match to TRBD1 covers 7 bases. The CDR3 loop spans 12 amino acids. CDR1 is LNHDA and CDR2 is SQIVND in the germline V gene (reference sequence). With 10 bases clipped from V and 16 bases from J, the junction kept 16 bases outside the gene matches.

The chain employs TRBV27 and TRBJ2-7; TRBD2 is a possible D gene (6 bases). There are 14 residues in the CDR3. CDR1 is MNHEY and CDR2 is SMNVEV in the germline V gene (reference sequence). Trimming took 5 bases from V and 0 from J, leaving 11 bases between them. The CDR3 loop is CASSPASASYEQYF. Written as DNA, the CDR3 is TGTGCCAGCAGTCCGGCTAGCGCCTCCTACGAGCAGTACTTC.

This chain joins TRBV2 and TRBJ1-5; 7 nucleotides agree with TRBD1. The CDR3 covers 15 residues. CDR1 SNHLY and CDR2 FYNNEI come from the germline V gene. Trimming removed 1 base from V and 9 bases from J; junction bases left unmatched: 9. CDR3 DNA sequence: TGTGCCAGCAGTGAAGAGGAGGGGGCGCCTCCGCCCCAGCATTTT. Amino acids: CASSEEEGAPPPQHF.

The rearrangement uses TRBV5-1 and TRBJ2-6; 7 bases align to TRBD1. This CDR3 has 17 residues. Trimming took 0 bases from V and 0 from J; bases not matched to a gene: 3. The germline gives CDR1 SGHRS, CDR2 YFSETQ. The CDR3 reads CASSLGDRNSGANVLTF. In nucleotides, the CDR3 is TGCGCCAGCAGCTTGGGGGACAGAAACTCTGGGGCCAACGTCCTGACTTTC.

This chain's CDR3 is CALGTGSEDQPQHF. CDR3 DNA: TGTGCCCTCGGGACAGGCTCCGAGGATCAGCCCCAGCATTTT. The rearrangement links TRBV30 to TRBJ1-5; 8 bases match TRBD1. V trimming: 8 bases; J trimming: 5 bases; junction bases outside the gene matches: 11. This CDR3 has 14 amino acids. CDR1 GTSNPN and CDR2 SVGIG come from the germline V gene (reference sequence).

This clone was counted between two and nine times. The V and J genes are TRBV6-1 and TRBJ1-5, with unresolved D. Germline assignment: CDR1 MNHNS and CDR2 SASEGT. The ends were cut back, 3 bases at V and 4 bases at J, with 7 bases in the middle. The CDR3 spans 13 residues. The CDR3 nucleotides are TGTGCCAGCAGTGAGGGCATAAATCAGCCCCAGCATTTT. It yields the protein CASSEGINQPQHF.

V is TRBV12-3 or TRBV12-4 and J is TRBJ1-2; no clear D. The CDR3 is 12 amino acids. The ends were cut back, 7 bases at V and 7 bases at J, with 13 bases in the middle. The CDR3 reads CASTRETGGYTF. In DNA form, the CDR3 reads TGTGCCAGCACCCGGGAGACGGGTGGCTACACCTTC.

The chain carries TRBV5-5 and TRBJ2-3, with TRBD2 matching over 10 bases. V gave up 4 bases and J gave up 4 bases; unmatched junction bases: 6. This CDR3 spans 15 amino acids. In germline, CDR1 is SGHKS, CDR2 YYEKEE (reference sequence). CDR3 sequence (DNA): TGTGCCAGCAGCCTCAGCGGGGGGGTCCCAGATACGCAGTATTTT. It yields the protein CASSLSGGVPDTQYF. Full variable domain (rest looked up from reference TRBV5-5 and TRBJ2-3): DAGVTQSPTHLIKTRGQQVTLRCSPISGHKSVSWYQQVLGQGPQFIFQYYEKEERGRGNFPDRFSARQFPNYSSELNVNALLLGDSALYLCASSLSGGVPDTQYFGPGTRLTVL.

The gene calls are TRBV18 and TRBJ1-5; a weak D match, TRBD1 (5 bases). V was cut by 6 bases and J by 9 bases, with 15 bases left in between. CDR3 length: 13 residues. Germline V gene data show CDR1 as KGHSH and CDR2 as LQKENI. The CDR3 sequence: CASSLQHGGPQHF. CDR3 in DNA: TGTGCCAGCTCCCTTCAACACGGGGGGCCCCAGCATTTT. Full variable domain (remainder filled in from reference TRBV18 and TRBJ1-5): NAGVMQNPRHLVRRRGQEARLRCSPMKGHSHVYWYRQLPEEGLKFMVYLQKENIIDESGMPKERFSAEFPKEGPSILRIQQVVRGDSAAYFCASSLQHGGPQHFGDGTRLSIL.

CDR3 DNA sequence: TGTGCCACCAGAGCGGCGGGAGTCAATTACAATGAGCAGTTCTTC. Translation gives CATRAAGVNYNEQFF. This chain joins TRBV24-1 and TRBJ2-1; 7 bases are shared with TRBD2. Germline CDR1 KGHDR, CDR2 SFDVKD. This CDR3 has 15 amino acids. The J segment lost 4 bases and the V segment lost 7 bases, leaving 9 bases of the junction unmatched.

This sequence joins TRBV7-2 and TRBJ2-7, with TRBD1 matching 9 bases. V lost 7 bases and J lost 2; bases outside the gene matches: 6. Germline CDR1 reads SGHTA; CDR2 reads FQGNSA. The CDR3 has 14 residues. The CDR3 loop is CASTGQGYTYEQYF. The CDR3 coding sequence is TGTGCCAGCACCGGACAGGGGTACACCTACGAGCAGTACTTC.

V and J are TRBV29-1 and TRBJ2-2, with 14 bases that match TRBD2. V lost 4 bases and J lost 7; bases outside the gene matches: 2. Looked up from germline, CDR1 is SQVTM and CDR2 is ANQGSEA. The CDR3 has 14 amino acids. CDR3 residues: CSVGLAGGLGELFF. Written as DNA, the CDR3 is TGCAGCGTTGGACTAGCGGGAGGGCTCGGGGAGCTGTTTTTT.

The chain joins TRBV25-1 to TRBJ2-6; no clear D. This CDR3 spans 15 amino acids. Germline V gene sequence: CDR1 MGHDK, CDR2 SYGVNS. Trimming took off 1 base at V and 0 bases at J, with 4 bases between the two ends. This CDR3 is CASSEWSSGANVLTF. The CDR3 DNA reads as TGTGCCAGCAGTGAATGGAGCTCTGGGGCCAACGTCCTGACTTTC.

The V call is TRBV7-9, the J call TRBJ2-7; 9 bases map to TRBD1. The J segment lost 7 bases and the V segment lost 5 bases, leaving 6 bases of the junction unmatched. CDR3 size: 13 residues. The germline V gene has CDR1 SEHNR and CDR2 FQNEAQ (reference sequence). CDR3 protein: CASSTGQGWEQYF. CDR3 sequence (DNA): TGTGCCAGCAGCACGGGACAGGGATGGGAGCAGTACTTC.

The V gene is TRBV19, the J gene TRBJ1-2; the D gene is possibly TRBD1 (5 bases). V dropped 8 bases and J dropped 1 base, with 8 bases sitting between them. Germline V gene lookup returns CDR1 LNHDA and CDR2 SQIVND (reference sequence). This CDR3 is 12 amino acids long. The CDR3: CASQGFNYGYTF. CDR3 DNA: TGTGCCAGTCAGGGTTTTAACTATGGCTACACCTTC.

The CDR3 bases are TGTGCCAGCAGCTTTGGGGGAGGTATAAATGAGCAGTTCTTC. Encoded protein: CASSFGGGINEQFF. The rearrangement joins TRBV7-9 to TRBJ2-1, with D perhaps matching TRBD2 (6 bases). Trimming stripped 3 bases from V and 7 bases from J, with 13 bases between. This CDR3 spans 14 amino acids. The V gene's germline CDR1 is SEHNR and CDR2 FQNEAQ (reference sequence).

The V and J genes are TRBV6-6 and TRBJ1-4; D gene uncertain. Trimming took off 5 bases at V and 5 bases at J, with 6 bases between the two ends. The germline gives CDR1 MNHNY, CDR2 SVGAGI (reference sequence). The CDR3 is made up of 12 amino acids. This chain's CDR3 is CASSPSNEKLFF. As DNA, the CDR3 is TGTGCCAGCAGTCCCTCGAATGAAAAACTGTTTTTT.

The chain recombines TRBV6-2 or TRBV6-3 with TRBJ2-3; a weak D match, TRBD2 (5 bases). Trimming left V 2 bases short and J 2 bases short, with 20 bases between. Per the germline V gene, CDR1 is MNHEY and CDR2 is SVGEGT. The CDR3 is made up of 18 amino acids. The CDR3 nucleotides read TGTGCCAGCAGTTACGATCAGCTCGGACTTACACACACAGATACGCAGTATTTT. Protein product: CASSYDQLGLTHTDTQYF.

This clone was seen more than once but under ten times. V is TRBV5-4 and J is TRBJ1-1; perhaps TRBD1 as D (5 bases). The CDR3 is 14 amino acids. Germline-derived CDR1 and CDR2 are SGHNT and YYREEE (reference sequence). The V end lost 0 bases, the J end lost 2 bases, and 8 bases lay between the germline ends. The CDR3 bases are TGTGCCAGCAGCTTGGGGCGGGGCAACACTGAAGCTTTCTTT. Translating it yields CASSLGRGNTEAFF.

The chain recombines TRBV7-6 with TRBJ1-5, with D possibly being TRBD1 (5 bases). V was trimmed by 5 bases and J by 2 bases, leaving 19 bases between them. Germline lookup yields CDR1 SGHVS and CDR2 FNYEAQ. The CDR3 totals 17 residues. CDR3 protein: CASSRERAGQGNQPQHF. DNA of the CDR3: TGTGCCAGCAGCCGAGAAAGGGCAGGGCAGGGCAATCAGCCCCAGCATTTT.

The V gene is TRBV7-9, the J gene TRBJ2-3; 9 nucleotides align to TRBD2. The junction had 3 bases not matched to a gene; V was cut back by 5 bases and J by 9 bases. CDR1 is SEHNR, CDR2 FQNEAQ, per germline (reference sequence). This CDR3 contains 12 residues. The DNA for the CDR3 is TGTGCCAGCAGCCTTGGGACTAGCACGCAGTATTTT. Its translation: CASSLGTSTQYF.

The chain links TRBV7-2 to TRBJ1-2, with D perhaps matching TRBD1 (6 bases). Germline V CDR1 and CDR2: SGHTA, FQGNSA. V dropped 5 bases and J dropped 7 bases, with 17 bases sitting between them. The CDR3 is 14 residues long. CDR3 coding DNA: TGTGCCAGCAGCCCCCAGGTGGACAGCTCTGGCTACACCTTC. Translating it yields CASSPQVDSSGYTF.

The chain employs TRBV11-3 and TRBJ2-1, with 13 bases identical to TRBD2. Germline loops: CDR1 SGHNT, CDR2 YENEEA. Trimming cost V 4 bases and J 6 bases; bases outside gene matches: 9. CDR3 size: 17 residues. The CDR3 DNA is TGTGCCAGCAGCTCTCCTCTCGGACTAGCGGGAGTCAATGAGCAGTTCTTC. It specifies CASSSPLGLAGVNEQFF. Based on the CDR3 plus reference TRBV11-3 and TRBJ2-1, the full variable domain is EAGVVQSPRYKIIEKKQPVAFWCNPISGHNTLYWYLQNLGQGPELLIRYENEEAVDDSQLPKDRFSAERLKGVDSTLKIQPAELGDSAVYLCASSSPLGLAGVNEQFFGPGTRLTVL.

CDR3 DNA: TGTGCCAGCAGCTTGGTACAACGCAATCAGCCCCAGCATTTT. It encodes CASSLVQRNQPQHF. This rearrangement joins TRBV5-5 to TRBJ1-5; D unclear. V lost 0 bases to trimming and J lost 2 bases, with 6 bases between them. The CDR3 runs 14 residues. Germline V gene data show CDR1 as SGHKS and CDR2 as YYEKEE (reference sequence). Filled out from reference TRBV5-5 and TRBJ1-5, the complete variable domain reads DAGVTQSPTHLIKTRGQQVTLRCSPISGHKSVSWYQQVLGQGPQFIFQYYEKEERGRGNFPDRFSARQFPNYSSELNVNALLLGDSALYLCASSLVQRNQPQHFGDGTRLSIL.

The rearrangement joins TRBV14 to TRBJ1-5; D is ambiguous. CDR1 SGHDN and CDR2 FVKESK come from the germline V gene. The germline V and J ends were trimmed by 0 bases and 0 bases, with 6 bases remaining between them. The CDR3 runs to 15 residues. Here the CDR3 reads CASSQDGDSNQPQHF. The DNA for the CDR3 is TGTGCCAGCAGCCAAGACGGAGATAGCAATCAGCCCCAGCATTTT.

J is TRBJ2-2 and V is TRBV11-2; D unresolved. V was shortened by 2 bases and J by 7 bases, with 20 bases between the two germline ends. The germline CDR1 and CDR2 sequences are SGHAT and FQNNGV. The CDR3 runs 17 residues. The CDR3 DNA reads TGTGCCAGCAGCTTAAATTTGCCGGCGCCCCCGGGCGGGGAGCTGTTTTTT. It codes for CASSLNLPAPPGGELFF.

The chain uses TRBV7-9 and TRBJ2-3; 11 bases are shared with TRBD2. The germline gives CDR1 SEHNR, CDR2 FQNEAQ (reference sequence). The ends lost 5 bases at V and 2 bases at J; junction bases unmatched: 6. The CDR3 extends over 16 amino acids. CDR3 sequence (DNA): TGTGCCAGCAGCCCGTTAGCGGGGGGGGTCACAGATACGCAGTATTTT. Amino acids: CASSPLAGGVTDTQYF.

V is TRBV30 and J is TRBJ2-3; D is unresolved. CDR3 length: 13 residues. Germline V gene sequence: CDR1 GTSNPN, CDR2 SVGIG (reference sequence). V dropped 5 bases and J dropped 2 bases, with 11 bases sitting between them. Here the CDR3 reads CAWGVRLTDTQYF. The CDR3 DNA is TGTGCCTGGGGGGTGCGCCTCACAGATACGCAGTATTTT. Supplemented by reference TRBV30 and TRBJ2-3, the full variable domain reads SQTIHQWPATLVQPVGSPLSLECTVEGTSNPNLYWYRQAAGRGLQLLFYSVGIGQISSEVPQNLSASRPQDRQFILSSKKLLLSDSGFYLCAWGVRLTDTQYFGPGTRLTVL.

This chain links TRBV15 with TRBJ2-7; maybe TRBD2 (6 bases). V gave up 0 bases and J gave up 0 bases, with 9 bases separating them. Germline V gene sequence: CDR1 LNHNV, CDR2 YYDKDF (reference sequence). The CDR3 consists of 15 residues. CDR3 protein: CATSREAGNSYEQYF. CDR3 coding DNA: TGTGCCACCAGCAGAGAGGCGGGAAACTCCTACGAGCAGTACTTC.